Below, 15 T cell receptor beta chains from the same sample are listed, as sequenced in a study of blood T cell repertoires in COVID-19. TCRdb's copy holds only in-frame clones and misses some; the assay was immunoSEQ multiplex PCR. The table lists approximately 270,000 clones, approximately 90% of them singletons, with around 0.88% in the top ten. Sequenced material: peripheral blood. Receptor source: a man aged 30 to 39 with acute or convalescent COVID-19.

The V and J genes are TRBV28 and TRBJ1-5; TRBD1 is a possible D gene (5 bases). The CDR3 is 14 amino acids. The germline V gene has CDR1 MDHEN and CDR2 SYDVKM. V was shortened by 6 bases and J by 4 bases, with 13 bases between the two germline ends. CDR3 DNA: TGTGCCAGCAGACTTACCAGGGTTAATCAGCCCCAGCATTTT. Translation gives CASRLTRVNQPQHF. The variable domain in full, with the rest retrieved from reference TRBV28 and TRBJ1-5, is DVKVTQSSRYLVKRTGEKVFLECVQDMDHENMFWYRQDPGLGLRLIYFSYDVKMKEKGDIPEGYSVSREKKERFSLILESASTNQTSMYLCASRLTRVNQPQHFGDGTRLSIL.

The chain joins TRBV28 to TRBJ1-1, with D possibly matching TRBD1 (6 bases). The V and J ends lost 2 bases and 6 bases respectively, with 13 bases between them. CDR1 is MDHEN, CDR2 SYDVKM, per germline. This CDR3 spans 14 amino acids. The CDR3 DNA is TGTGCCAGCAGTTTAGGGGGCTTTCCGGCTGAAGCTTTCTTT. Residues: CASSLGGFPAEAFF. The full variable domain, with the rest looked up from reference TRBV28 and TRBJ1-1, is DVKVTQSSRYLVKRTGEKVFLECVQDMDHENMFWYRQDPGLGLRLIYFSYDVKMKEKGDIPEGYSVSREKKERFSLILESASTNQTSMYLCASSLGGFPAEAFFGQGTRLTVV.

This clone came up once. This chain links TRBV2 with TRBJ1-2, with 9 positions matching TRBD1. The V gene end was trimmed by 6 bases and the J gene end by 1 base; junction bases not matched to a gene: 6. CDR1 is SNHLY, CDR2 FYNNEI, per germline. The length of the CDR3 is 15 residues. CDR3 loop: CASRDRGTGNYGYTF. In nucleotides, the CDR3 is TGTGCCAGCAGGGACAGGGGCACTGGTAACTATGGCTACACCTTC.

This chain's CDR3 is CASSYSRQTSNQPQHF. The DNA for the CDR3 is TGTGCCAGCAGTTACTCGAGGCAGACTAGCAATCAGCCCCAGCATTTT. The rearrangement uses TRBV6-6 and TRBJ1-5; D call uncertain. This CDR3 region has 16 residues. V lost 0 bases and J lost 0, with 9 bases in between. Germline CDR1 is MNHNY and CDR2 is SVGAGI (reference sequence).

The chain couples TRBV5-1 to TRBJ2-1; D is unclear. CDR3 length equals 12 residues. The germline CDR1 and CDR2 sequences are SGHRS and YFSETQ. The V gene lost 4 bases and the J gene lost 3 bases, with 5 bases spanning the gap. The CDR3 is CASSADYNEQFF. CDR3 coding DNA: TGCGCCAGCAGCGCGGACTACAATGAGCAGTTCTTC.

This clone appeared a single time. The V and J genes are TRBV2 and TRBJ2-1; 10 bases match TRBD2. Germline V gives CDR1 SNHLY, CDR2 FYNNEI. With V trimmed by 5 bases and J by 7 bases, 8 bases remained unmatched. This CDR3 is built from 15 residues. The CDR3 loop reads CASSKSGGALNEQFF. The DNA for the CDR3 is TGTGCCAGCAGTAAAAGCGGGGGGGCTTTAAATGAGCAGTTCTTC.

The rearrangement joins TRBV28 to TRBJ1-2; D remains ambiguous. CDR1 and CDR2 from the germline V gene are MDHEN and SYDVKM. This CDR3 region has 15 residues. The V and J ends lost 10 bases and 2 bases respectively, with 20 bases between them. CDR3 sequence reads: CATTDYGLLNYGYTF. Here the CDR3 DNA reads TGTGCCACCACTGATTACGGACTGTTGAACTATGGCTACACCTTC.

The chain has TRBV2 and TRBJ2-1; the match to TRBD2 covers 12 bases. Germline V gene data show CDR1 as SNHLY and CDR2 as FYNNEI. The V segment lost 5 bases and the J segment 6 bases; nucleotides outside the gene matches: 5. The CDR3 loop spans 15 amino acids. The CDR3 coding sequence is TGTGCCAGCAGTCCTAGCGGGAGGGCCCTCAATGAGCAGTTCTTC. It encodes CASSPSGRALNEQFF.

This clone was found once. Here the CDR3 DNA reads TGTGCCAGCCACTTCGCTGGAGGCGAAAGTCAGTACTTC. Amino acids: CASHFAGGESQYF. The rearrangement uses TRBV5-8 and TRBJ2-7; TRBD2 might be the D (5 bases). The CDR3 extends over 13 amino acids. The V gene's germline CDR1 is SGHTS and CDR2 YDEGEE. V lost 7 bases, J lost 10 bases, and 21 bases lay in between.

The chain is built from TRBV18 and TRBJ2-3, with 7 positions matching TRBD2. Germline values: CDR1 KGHSH, CDR2 LQKENI. The CDR3 extends over 16 amino acids. After removal of 0 bases from V and 2 bases from J, the junction contained 5 bases not matched to a gene. The CDR3 is CASSPPRRGTTDTQYF. The CDR3 DNA sequence: TGTGCCAGCTCACCACCGAGGCGGGGGACCACAGATACGCAGTATTTT.

This rearrangement joins TRBV29-1 to TRBJ2-2; D possibly corresponds to TRBD1 (5 bases). This CDR3 is built from 12 residues. Germline lookup yields CDR1 SQVTM and CDR2 ANQGSEA. Between the trimmed V and J ends, which lost 7 bases and 5 bases, there was a span of 11 bases. This chain's CDR3 is CSASGSTGELFF. The CDR3 bases are TGCAGCGCCTCAGGGTCGACCGGGGAGCTGTTTTTT.

This clone is a singleton in its sample. J is TRBJ1-2 and V is TRBV11-2; no reliable D call. The CDR3 spans 14 residues. The V and J ends lost 2 bases and 4 bases respectively, with 11 bases between them. Looked up from germline, CDR1 is SGHAT and CDR2 is FQNNGV. This CDR3 is CASSLSPSSYGYTF. CDR3 bases: TGTGCCAGCAGCTTATCCCCTTCGAGCTATGGCTACACCTTC.

In its sample, this clone was seen a few times. CDR3: CTSSQTGYQPQHF. The CDR3 DNA is TGCACCAGCAGCCAAACAGGGTATCAGCCCCAGCATTTT. The chain carries TRBV1 and TRBJ1-5; the listed D gene, TRBD1, was not tested against the DNA. TRBV1 is an annotated pseudogene. CDR3 length: 13 residues.

The V gene is TRBV10-3, the J gene TRBJ2-1, with TRBD1 matching over 10 bases. Per germline, CDR1 ENHRY and CDR2 SYGVKD. This CDR3 has 15 residues. V gave up 10 bases and J gave up 6 bases; unmatched junction bases: 12. The CDR3 loop reads CATRGGDRGTNEQFF. CDR3 nucleotide sequence: TGTGCCACCCGGGGAGGGGACAGGGGAACCAATGAGCAGTTCTTC.

The chain links TRBV3-1 (or the pseudogene TRBV3-2) to TRBJ2-7; a weak D match, TRBD2 (5 bases). The CDR3 has 15 residues. Germline lookup yields CDR1 LGHDT and CDR2 YNNKEL (reference sequence). Deletions cut 0 bases from V and 7 bases from J, with 16 bases between. CDR3 sequence (DNA): TGTGCCAGCAGCCAAGATTACGGGGTCCGGGGAGAGCAGTACTTC. It translates to CASSQDYGVRGEQYF.